The rows below give T cell receptor beta chains drawn from one sample of a study of blood T cell repertoires in COVID-19. TCRdb's table, derived via immunoSEQ multiplex PCR, lists solely in-frame clones and lacks some. This repertoire shows 55,000 to 80,000 clones, roughly 82% found once; its top ten account for 4% to 5.5%. Input material: peripheral blood. Source of these receptors: a human donor in a cohort sampled during active COVID-19. Both conserved end residues are trimmed from each CDR3. D genes are given only for firm matches.

TRBV5-1,TRBJ2-3,.,ASSLARDTGTDTQY
TRBV19,TRBJ2-5,.,ASSTRQAQETQY
TRBV19,TRBJ1-1,.,ASSIRGSNTEAF
TRBV5-1,TRBJ1-2,.,ASSSGDSTYSFGYT
TRBV14,TRBJ2-2,.,ASSQGAGLNTGELF
TRBV11-2,TRBJ2-5,TRBD1,ASSLVPGQGWETQY
TRBV28,TRBJ2-3,TRBD2,ASSLGLAGGQDTQY
TRBV5-6,TRBJ2-7,.,ASSLEGGAYEQY
TRBV5-1,TRBJ1-1,TRBD1,ASSWTGDFEAF
TRBV5-1,TRBJ1-3,TRBD1,ASSSSGQEGNTIY
TRBV2,TRBJ2-3,TRBD2,ASLAGGSTDTQY
TRBV5-1,TRBJ2-2,.,ASSLNRGGASGELF
TRBV7-2,TRBJ2-3,TRBD2,ASSSLSSGGRSTDTQY
TRBV2,TRBJ1-1,.,ASSPSGVRDTEAF
TRBV6-2/TRBV6-3,TRBJ2-2,TRBD1,ASSYSGQGIGELF
TRBV6-5,TRBJ1-4,.,ASAGYNEKLF
TRBV6-5,TRBJ1-2,.,ASSYSQSGVGYT
TRBV10-3,TRBJ2-7,TRBD2,AISESSTSGGVISYGQY
TRBV7-9,TRBJ1-1,.,ASRQLGGVMGSTEAF
TRBV5-1,TRBJ1-4,.,ASSPSGGTEKLF
TRBV24-1,TRBJ2-1,.,ATRGQGGNEQF
TRBV2,TRBJ2-1,TRBD2,ASSVGLAEQF
TRBV28,TRBJ2-1,TRBD2,ASPPAGVAGADTYNEQF
TRBV6-5,TRBJ2-1,.,ASRGNRANNEQF
TRBV19,TRBJ1-3,.,ASSIGDSGNTIY
TRBV24-1,TRBJ2-1,TRBD1,ATSDSDGTGHNEQF
TRBV5-6,TRBJ2-1,.,ASNLGRVKSTNEQF
TRBV2,TRBJ1-6,TRBD1,ASSKTIRQGAESPLH
TRBV9,TRBJ2-5,TRBD2,ASSSGASGGLETQY
TRBV7-8,TRBJ2-1,.,ASSLDQGSHNEQF
TRBV4-1,TRBJ2-1,.,ASSPGGGSAHEQF
TRBV7-9,TRBJ2-1,TRBD2,ASSLLAGLNEQF
TRBV7-3,TRBJ2-2,TRBD2,ASSSGGANTGELF
TRBV12-3/TRBV12-4,TRBJ2-3,.,ASSLNRADTQY
TRBV13,TRBJ2-6,.,ASSLYERQRARSGANVLT
TRBV20-1,TRBJ1-1,.,SALSPTEAF
TRBV21-1,TRBJ2-1,.,ARKAGGPSNEQF
TRBV19,TRBJ2-1,TRBD1,ASSKDRGLYNEQF
TRBV4-2,TRBJ2-1,.,ASSQEGGRANEQF
TRBV7-8,TRBJ2-5,.,ASSRGAQGETQY
TRBV6-2/TRBV6-3,TRBJ2-3,TRBD2,ASSTGGTDTQY
TRBV29-1,TRBJ1-1,.,SVGGQLNTEAF
TRBV5-1,TRBJ2-5,TRBD2,ASSLTGGGETQY
TRBV18,TRBJ1-4,.,ASTSGLREKLF
TRBV6-6,TRBJ1-4,TRBD1,ASSRTTGGSFEKLF
TRBV9,TRBJ2-3,TRBD2,ASSVVGTSGVDTQY
TRBV19,TRBJ1-2,TRBD1,ASSSGTGVYGYT
TRBV30,TRBJ1-6,.,AWSPDRLWHSPLH